Each of the 3 T cell receptor beta chains below was sequenced from the same sample in a study of CD8 T cells in Susac syndrome. An amount of RNA that ranged from roughly 0.5 to 1 ug was reverse transcribed with random hexamers. MiXCR, run by TCRdb on the immunoSEQ multiplex PCR reads, gives a single entry per CDR3 protein. The sample records just under 150,000 distinct CDR3 sequences, roughly 94% being singletons. Sequencing used CD4+ T cells from PBMCs. The origin of the receptors is a human donor in good health.

This clonotype was counted a single time. The chain links TRBV5-1 to TRBJ1-2, with 7 bases that match TRBD1. There are 14 residues in the CDR3. V dropped 2 bases and J dropped 4; count of bases not matched to a gene: 5. Germline V CDR1 and CDR2: SGHRS, YFSETQ. As DNA, the CDR3 is TGCGCCAGCAGCTTTGACAGGGCAGCCTATGGCTACACCTTC. This gives the protein CASSFDRAAYGYTF.

The chain employs TRBV20-1 and TRBJ1-2; D is unclear. The V gene's germline CDR1 is DFQATT and CDR2 SNEGSKA (reference sequence). The V and J ends lost 5 bases and 0 bases respectively, with 13 bases between them. CDR3 size: 14 residues. The CDR3 protein is CSALRAIANYGYTF. CDR3 nucleotides: TGCAGTGCTCTTCGGGCCATAGCTAACTATGGCTACACCTTC.

This chain uses TRBV28 with TRBJ1-1, with TRBD1 matching 7 bases. Germline assignment: CDR1 MDHEN and CDR2 SYDVKM. This CDR3 has 12 amino acids. The trim removed 2 bases at V and 10 bases at J, leaving 4 bases unmatched. The CDR3 loop reads CASSLLQGGAFF. The CDR3 bases are TGTGCCAGCAGTTTACTGCAGGGGGGAGCTTTCTTT.